Each of the 4 T cell receptor beta chains below was sequenced from the same sample in a study of technical replicates of blood from several donors. This table comes from immunoSEQ multiplex PCR, and its TCRdb copy is limited to in-frame clones, with some not included. Among about 60,000 clones listed, over 75% were seen once. Input material: PBMCs. The receptor source for this set is a human donor in good health. Some clones in this sample may be carry-over from other donors' samples.

DNA for the CDR3: TGTGCCAGCAGCTTTGCGGGAGCAGTGGATACGCAGTATTTT. Protein: CASSFAGAVDTQYF. The chain recombines TRBV7-3 with TRBJ2-3, with 7 bases matching TRBD2. V trimming: 3 bases; J trimming: 6 bases; junction bases outside the gene matches: 6. CDR3 size: 14 residues. Looked up from germline, CDR1 is SGHTA and CDR2 is FQGTGA.

The chain combines TRBV4-3 with TRBJ2-5; D is perhaps TRBD2 (6 bases). The CDR3 has 16 residues. V was clipped by 0 bases and J by 7 bases, with 18 bases between them. Germline V gene data show CDR1 as LGHNA and CDR2 as YSLEER. In nucleotides, the CDR3 is TGCGCCAGCAGCCAAGAAGTATCCGGGGCCGGGGGGACCCAGTACTTC. Its translation is CASSQEVSGAGGTQYF.

By sample share, this clone is large (0.1 to 1%). This same CDR3 is encoded by further DNA sequences in the sample. The genes are TRBV5-1 and TRBJ1-1; tentatively, D is TRBD1 (6 bases). V was clipped by 0 bases and J by 3 bases, with 9 bases between them. Germline CDR1 SGHRS, CDR2 YFSETQ. The CDR3 extends over 14 amino acids. The CDR3 reads CASSLGGGYTEAFF. The CDR3 coding sequence is TGCGCCAGCAGCTTGGGAGGGGGATACACTGAAGCTTTCTTT.

Note on this clone: Additional DNA sequences in this sample encode the identical CDR3. The chain links TRBV7-3 to TRBJ2-1; 9 nucleotides line up with TRBD2. The CDR3 totals 14 residues. The germline CDR1 and CDR2 sequences are SGHTA and FQGTGA. V lost 5 bases and J lost 4; bases outside the gene matches: 3. The CDR3 DNA reads as TGTGCCAGCAGCCCGGGACTAGCTTACAATGAGCAGTTCTTC. This gives the protein CASSPGLAYNEQFF.